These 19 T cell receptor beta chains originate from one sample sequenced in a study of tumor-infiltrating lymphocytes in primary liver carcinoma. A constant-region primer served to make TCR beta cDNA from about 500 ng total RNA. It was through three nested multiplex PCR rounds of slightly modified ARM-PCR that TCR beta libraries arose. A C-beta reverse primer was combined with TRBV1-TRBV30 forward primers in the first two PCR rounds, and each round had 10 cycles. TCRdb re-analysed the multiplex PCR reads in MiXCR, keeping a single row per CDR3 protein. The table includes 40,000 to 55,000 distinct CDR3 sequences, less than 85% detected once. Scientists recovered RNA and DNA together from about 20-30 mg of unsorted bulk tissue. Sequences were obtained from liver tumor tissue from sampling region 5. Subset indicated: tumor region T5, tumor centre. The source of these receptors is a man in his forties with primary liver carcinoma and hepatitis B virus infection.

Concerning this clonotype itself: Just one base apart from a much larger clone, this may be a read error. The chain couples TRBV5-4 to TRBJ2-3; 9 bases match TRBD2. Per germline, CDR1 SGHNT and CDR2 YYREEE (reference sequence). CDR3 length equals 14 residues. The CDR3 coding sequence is TGTGTCAGCAGTTATAGCGGGGGAGGAGATACGCAGTATTTT. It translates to CVSSYSGGGDTQYF. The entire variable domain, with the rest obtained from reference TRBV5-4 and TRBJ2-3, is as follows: ETGVTQSPTHLIKTRGQQVTLRCSSQSGHNTVSWYQQALGQGPQFIFQYYREEENGRGNFPPRFSGLQFPNYSSELNVNALELDDSALYLCVSSYSGGGDTQYFGPGTRLTVL.

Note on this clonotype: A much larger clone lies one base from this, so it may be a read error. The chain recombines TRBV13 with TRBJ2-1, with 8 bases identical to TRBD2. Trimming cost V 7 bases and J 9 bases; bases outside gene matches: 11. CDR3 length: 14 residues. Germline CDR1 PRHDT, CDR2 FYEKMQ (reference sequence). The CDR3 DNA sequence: TGTGCCAGCATCCCGGGACTAGTGTATGGTGAGCAGTTCTTC. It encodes CASIPGLVYGEQFF.

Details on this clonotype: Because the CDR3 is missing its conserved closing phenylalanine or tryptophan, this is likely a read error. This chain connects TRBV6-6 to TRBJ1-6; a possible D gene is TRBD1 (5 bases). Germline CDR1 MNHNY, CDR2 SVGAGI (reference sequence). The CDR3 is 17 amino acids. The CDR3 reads CASSRMGSPAGNSPLHY. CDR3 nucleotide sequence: TGTGCCAGCAGTAGGATGGGTTCCCCGGCAGGGAATTCCCCCCTCCACTAT.

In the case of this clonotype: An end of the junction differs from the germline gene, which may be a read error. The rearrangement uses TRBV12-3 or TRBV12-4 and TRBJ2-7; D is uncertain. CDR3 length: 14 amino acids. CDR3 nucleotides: TGTACCAGCAGTTTCCACCTGAGCGAGTACGAGCAGTACTTC. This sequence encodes CTSSFHLSEYEQYF.

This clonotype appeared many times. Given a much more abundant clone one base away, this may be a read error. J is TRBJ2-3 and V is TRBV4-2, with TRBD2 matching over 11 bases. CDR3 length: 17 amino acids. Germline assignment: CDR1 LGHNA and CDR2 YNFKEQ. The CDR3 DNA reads TGTGCCAGCAGCCCTGGACTAGCGGGCCGCCTCACAGATACGCGGTATTTT. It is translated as CASSPGLAGRLTDTRYF.

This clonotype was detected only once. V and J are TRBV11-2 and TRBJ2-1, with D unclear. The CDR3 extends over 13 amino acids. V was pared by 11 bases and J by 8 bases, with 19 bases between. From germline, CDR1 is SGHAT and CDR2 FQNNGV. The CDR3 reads CACGLNEAYEQFF. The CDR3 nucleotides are TGTGCCTGCGGCTTAAATGAAGCCTATGAGCAGTTCTTC.

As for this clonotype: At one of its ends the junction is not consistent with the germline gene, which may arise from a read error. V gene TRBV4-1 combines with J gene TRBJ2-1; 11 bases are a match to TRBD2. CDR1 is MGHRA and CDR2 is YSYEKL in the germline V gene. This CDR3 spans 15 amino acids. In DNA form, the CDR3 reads TGCGCCAGCGGCCAAGAGTTAACTAGCGGGAGTGAGCAGTTCTTC. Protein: CASGQELTSGSEQFF.

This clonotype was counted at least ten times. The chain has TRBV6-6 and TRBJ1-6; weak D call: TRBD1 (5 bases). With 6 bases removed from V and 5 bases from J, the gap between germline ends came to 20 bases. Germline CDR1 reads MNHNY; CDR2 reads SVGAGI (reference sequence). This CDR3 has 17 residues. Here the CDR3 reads CASRKLGGTADNSPLHF. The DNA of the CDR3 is TGTGCCAGCAGAAAACTGGGGGGGACGGCGGATAATTCACCCCTCCACTTT.

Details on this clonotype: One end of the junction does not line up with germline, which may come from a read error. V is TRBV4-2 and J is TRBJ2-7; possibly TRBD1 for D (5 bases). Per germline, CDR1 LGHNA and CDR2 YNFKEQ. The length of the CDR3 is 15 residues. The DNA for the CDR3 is TGTACCAGCATCCAAGAACGGACAAGATCCTACGAGCAGTACTTC. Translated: CTSIQERTRSYEQYF.

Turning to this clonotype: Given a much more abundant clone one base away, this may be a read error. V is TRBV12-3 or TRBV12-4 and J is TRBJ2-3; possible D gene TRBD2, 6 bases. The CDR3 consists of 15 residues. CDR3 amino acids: CASSFTSPSTDMQYF. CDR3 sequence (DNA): TGTGCCAGCAGCTTTACTAGCCCAAGCACAGATATGCAGTATTTT.

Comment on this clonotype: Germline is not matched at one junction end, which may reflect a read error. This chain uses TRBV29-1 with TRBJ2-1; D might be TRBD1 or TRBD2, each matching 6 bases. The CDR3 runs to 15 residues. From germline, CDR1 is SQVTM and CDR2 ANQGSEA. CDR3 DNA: TGCGGCGTTGAAGGGGGGACTGAATCCTACAATGAGCAGTTCTTC. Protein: CGVEGGTESYNEQFF.

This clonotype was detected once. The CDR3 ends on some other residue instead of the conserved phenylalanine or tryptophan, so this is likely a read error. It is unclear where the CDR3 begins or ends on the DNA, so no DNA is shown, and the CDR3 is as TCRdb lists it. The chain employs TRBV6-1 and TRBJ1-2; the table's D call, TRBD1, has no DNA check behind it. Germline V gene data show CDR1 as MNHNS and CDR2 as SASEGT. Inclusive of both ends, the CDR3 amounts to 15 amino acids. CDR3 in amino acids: CASSEEWAGSYGHTI.

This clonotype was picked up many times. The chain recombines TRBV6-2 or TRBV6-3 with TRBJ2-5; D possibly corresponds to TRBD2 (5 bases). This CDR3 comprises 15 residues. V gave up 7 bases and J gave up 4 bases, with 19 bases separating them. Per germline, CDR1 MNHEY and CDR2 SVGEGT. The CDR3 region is CASNQLEAYRETQYF. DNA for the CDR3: TGTGCCAGCAACCAACTGGAGGCCTACAGAGAGACCCAGTACTTC.

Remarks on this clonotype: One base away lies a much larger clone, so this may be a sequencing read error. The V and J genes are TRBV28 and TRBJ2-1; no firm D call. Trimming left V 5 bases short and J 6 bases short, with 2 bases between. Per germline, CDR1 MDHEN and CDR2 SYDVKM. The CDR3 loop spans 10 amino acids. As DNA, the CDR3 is TGTGCCAGCAGTGGCAATGAGCAGTTCTTC. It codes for CASSGNEQFF. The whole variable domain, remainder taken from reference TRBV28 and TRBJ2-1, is DVKVTQSSRYLVKRTGEKVFLECVQDMDHENMFWYRQDPGLGLRLIYFSYDVKMKEKGDIPEGYSVSREKKERFSLILESASTNQTSMYLCASSGNEQFFGPGTRLTVL.

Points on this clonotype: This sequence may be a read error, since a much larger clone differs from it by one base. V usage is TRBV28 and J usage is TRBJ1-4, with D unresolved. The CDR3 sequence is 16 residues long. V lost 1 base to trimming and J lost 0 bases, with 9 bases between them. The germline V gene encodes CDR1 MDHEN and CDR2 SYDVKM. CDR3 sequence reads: CASSLSAHTTNEKLFF. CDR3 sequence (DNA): TGTGCCAGCAGTTTATCAGCACACACAACTAATGAAAAACTGTTTTTT. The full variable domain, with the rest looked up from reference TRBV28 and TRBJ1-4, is DVKVTQSSRYLVKRTGEKVFLECVQDMDHENMFWYRQDPGLGLRLIYFSYDVKMKEKGDIPEGYSVSREKKERFSLILESASTNQTSMYLCASSLSAHTTNEKLFFGSGTQLSVL.

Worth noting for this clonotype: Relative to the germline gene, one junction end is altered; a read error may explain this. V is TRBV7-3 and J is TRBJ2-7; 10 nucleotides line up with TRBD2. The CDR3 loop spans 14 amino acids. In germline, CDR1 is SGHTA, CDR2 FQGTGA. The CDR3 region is CASRPSGSSYEQYF. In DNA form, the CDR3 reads TGCGCCAGCAGACCTAGCGGGAGCTCCTACGAGCAGTACTTC. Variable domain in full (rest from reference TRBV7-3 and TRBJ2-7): GAGVSQTPSNKVTEKGKYVELRCDPISGHTALYWYRQSLGQGPEFLIYFQGTGAADDSGLPNDRFFAVRPEGSVSTLKIQRTERGDSAVYLCASRPSGSSYEQYFGPGTRLTVT.

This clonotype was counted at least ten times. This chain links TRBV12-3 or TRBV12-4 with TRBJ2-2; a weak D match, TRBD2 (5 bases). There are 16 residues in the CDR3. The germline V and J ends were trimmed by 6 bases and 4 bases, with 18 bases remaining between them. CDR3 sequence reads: CASSSKGRGTTGELFF. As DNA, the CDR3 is TGTGCCAGCAGCAGTAAGGGTCGGGGAACCACCGGGGAGCTGTTTTTT.

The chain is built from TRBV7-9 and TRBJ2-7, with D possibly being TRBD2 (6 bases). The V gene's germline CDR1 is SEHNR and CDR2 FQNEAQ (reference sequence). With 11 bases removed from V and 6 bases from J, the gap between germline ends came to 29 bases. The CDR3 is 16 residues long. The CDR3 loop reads CAGSLAAGQALREQYF. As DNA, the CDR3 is TGTGCCGGGAGCTTAGCGGCGGGCCAGGCCTTGCGCGAGCAGTACTTC.

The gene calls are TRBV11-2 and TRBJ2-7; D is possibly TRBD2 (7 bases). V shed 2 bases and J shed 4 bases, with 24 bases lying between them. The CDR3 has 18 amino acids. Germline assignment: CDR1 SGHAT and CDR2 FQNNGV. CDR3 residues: CASSLSVGLGEGGYEQYF. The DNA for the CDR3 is TGTGCCAGCAGCTTATCTGTTGGACTAGGGGAGGGGGGGTACGAGCAGTACTTC.